This passage covers 24 T cell receptor beta chains from one sample sequenced in a study of beta chain features in type 1 diabetes. The antigens of these receptors remain unknown. Expressed TCRB transcripts were sequenced because the isolated RNA had all been reverse transcribed beforehand. Generated by immunoSEQ multiplex PCR, the TCRdb table keeps only in-frame clones and is missing some. The profile shows a few hundred thousand clones, more than 11% of them singletons. Study-wide points: All four CD4+ subsets from Type 1 diabetes patients carried moderately but significantly shorter TCRB CDR3s.

Sequenced input: naive CD4+ T cells from blood. All receptors derive from a man younger than 45 with type 1 diabetes.

This clone has only a few counts. The V call is TRBV28, the J call TRBJ2-7; D is unclear. V lost 2 bases, J lost 4 bases, and 9 bases lay in between. Germline values: CDR1 MDHEN, CDR2 SYDVKM. The CDR3 sequence is 13 residues long. The CDR3 bases are TGTGCCAGCAGTTTAATCGCGAGATACGAGCAGTACTTC. This translates into CASSLIARYEQYF.

This clone was counted a few times. J is TRBJ2-7 and V is TRBV7-9; D is uncertain. This CDR3 has 11 residues. CDR1 and CDR2 (germline): SEHNR, FQNEAQ (reference sequence). V was trimmed by 4 bases and J by 4 bases, leaving 5 bases between them. CDR3 nucleotide sequence: TGTGCCAGCAGCTCCCCTTACGAGCAGTACTTC. Its translation is CASSSPYEQYF.

To note about this clone: This same CDR3 is encoded by further DNA sequences in the sample. The rearrangement links TRBV5-1 to TRBJ2-7; weak D call: TRBD1 (5 bases). V was shortened by 2 bases and J by 2 bases, with 5 bases between the two germline ends. Germline lookup yields CDR1 SGHRS and CDR2 YFSETQ. The CDR3 is made up of 12 amino acids. The CDR3, as DNA: TGCGCCAGCAGCTTAGGGGCCTACGAGCAGTACTTC. As protein: CASSLGAYEQYF.

For this clone: Distinct nucleotide sequences in the sample also encode this CDR3. The rearrangement links TRBV5-4 to TRBJ2-7, with 11 bases matching TRBD1. The CDR3 runs to 14 residues. The V gene's germline CDR1 is SGHNT and CDR2 YYREEE (reference sequence). Germline trimming cut 4 bases from V and 4 bases from J; bases unmatched to any gene: 4. CDR3 nucleotide sequence: TGTGCCAGCAGCCCCGGGACAGGGGGATACGAGCAGTACTTC. Translating gives CASSPGTGGYEQYF.

The chain uses TRBV29-1 and TRBJ1-3; TRBD1 might be the D (5 bases). There are 14 residues in the CDR3. Between the trimmed V and J ends, which lost 7 bases and 4 bases, there was a span of 17 bases. CDR1 SQVTM and CDR2 ANQGSEA come from the germline V gene. CDR3 in amino acids: CSAIPAAGGNTIYF. The DNA for the CDR3 is TGCAGCGCCATCCCCGCAGCAGGGGGAAACACCATATATTTT.

This clone was detected only a few times. The CDR3 DNA reads as TGTGCCAGCAGCCAAGAGGGACAGGGGGACTATGGCTACACCTTC. Translation: CASSQEGQGDYGYTF. V is TRBV4-2 and J is TRBJ1-2, with TRBD1 matching over 11 bases. V was pared by 0 bases and J by 3 bases, with 0 bases of the junction left unmatched. CDR3 length: 15 residues. CDR1 and CDR2 (germline): LGHNA, YNFKEQ.

This clone turned up a few times. This sequence joins TRBV7-9 and TRBJ1-1, with D hard to call. CDR1 is SEHNR, CDR2 FQNEAQ, per germline (reference sequence). The V end lost 0 bases, the J end lost 8 bases, and 7 bases lay between the germline ends. This CDR3 is built from 12 residues. The CDR3 loop reads CASSLALSEAFF. The CDR3 bases are TGTGCCAGCAGCTTAGCTTTGTCGGAAGCTTTCTTT.

The chain uses TRBV6-5 and TRBJ2-7; 10 nucleotides match TRBD1. The CDR3 sequence is 13 residues long. The germline CDR1 and CDR2 sequences are MNHEY and SVGAGI. V gave up 8 bases and J gave up 2 bases; unmatched junction bases: 3. The DNA for the CDR3 is TGTGCCAGCGGGGGACAGGGGCCCTACGAGCAGTACTTC. Protein: CASGGQGPYEQYF.

The chain carries TRBV6-5 and TRBJ1-5, with no clear D. CDR1 and CDR2 (germline): MNHEY, SVGAGI. The CDR3 is 13 amino acids. The V end lost 0 bases, the J end lost 3 bases, and 3 bases lay between the germline ends. The CDR3 bases are TGTGCCAGCAGTTACTCGGCCAATCAGCCCCAGCATTTT. Amino acids: CASSYSANQPQHF.

This clone has a handful of counts. The V and J genes are TRBV7-2 and TRBJ1-1; D is possibly TRBD1 (5 bases). CDR1 is SGHTA, CDR2 FQGNSA, per germline. The CDR3 runs to 14 residues. V was pared by 5 bases and J by 1 base, with 11 bases between. The CDR3 region has the DNA TGTGCCAGCAGCCAGACAGTCCGGAACACTGAAGCTTTCTTT. This encodes CASSQTVRNTEAFF.

This clone was detected a few times. This chain connects TRBV5-1 to TRBJ2-1; possibly TRBD2 for D (6 bases). Trimming left V 0 bases short and J 10 bases short, with 8 bases between. Germline CDR1 reads SGHRS; CDR2 reads YFSETQ. The CDR3 is made up of 12 amino acids. CDR3: CASSLGGGEQFF. CDR3 nucleotides: TGCGCCAGCAGCTTGGGCGGAGGGGAGCAGTTCTTC.

This sequence joins TRBV11-2 and TRBJ2-3; D gene unclear. The CDR3 spans 14 residues. Germline V lookup: CDR1 SGHAT, CDR2 FQNNGV. Trimming pared 2 bases from V and 6 bases from J, leaving 12 bases between. The CDR3, as DNA: TGTGCCAGCAGCTTACCCCCTAATTTGGATACGCAGTATTTT. It is translated as CASSLPPNLDTQYF.

There are a few counts of this clone. The gene calls are TRBV29-1 and TRBJ2-5; a possible D gene is TRBD2 (6 bases). The CDR3 is made up of 12 amino acids. Trimming pared 4 bases from V and 11 bases from J, leaving 17 bases between. Looked up from germline, CDR1 is SQVTM and CDR2 is ANQGSEA. In DNA form, the CDR3 reads TGCAGCGTTGGCCCCGGGGGTCCGGAGCAGTACTTC. Translation gives CSVGPGGPEQYF.

CDR3 protein: CASSFSGSTDTQYF. Here the CDR3 DNA reads TGTGCCAGCAGCTTTTCCGGGTCCACAGATACGCAGTATTTT. This chain links TRBV5-6 with TRBJ2-3; D unresolved. The germline CDR1 and CDR2 sequences are SGHDT and YYEEEE. The CDR3 is 14 amino acids. V shed 2 bases and J shed 2 bases, with 9 bases lying between them.

This chain uses TRBV6-5 with TRBJ1-1, with no clear D. Germline V gene lookup returns CDR1 MNHEY and CDR2 SVGAGI. CDR3 length: 15 amino acids. V lost 6 bases to trimming and J lost 3 bases, with 17 bases between them. The CDR3 DNA is TGTGCCAGCAGGGACGGGGAGGGCGGATACACTGAAGCTTTCTTT. Residues: CASRDGEGGYTEAFF.

As concerns this clone: The sample has other DNA sequences that encode this CDR3 too. This chain uses TRBV7-2 with TRBJ2-7; D possibly corresponds to TRBD2 (6 bases). V lost 0 bases and J lost 1, with 7 bases in between. Germline-derived CDR1 and CDR2 are SGHTA and FQGNSA. CDR3 length: 14 residues. CDR3 residues: CASSLAGGSYEQYF. CDR3 DNA: TGTGCCAGCAGCTTAGCCGGGGGATCCTACGAGCAGTACTTC.

This clone was found a few times. The chain uses TRBV9 and TRBJ2-3; maybe TRBD2 (6 bases). The CDR3 contains 15 residues. Per germline, CDR1 SGDLS and CDR2 YYNGEE. V gave up 0 bases and J gave up 2 bases, with 10 bases separating them. The CDR3 protein is CASSVGGLVTDTQYF. CDR3 DNA: TGTGCCAGCAGCGTAGGGGGACTGGTCACAGATACGCAGTATTTT.

Points on this clone: The same CDR3 is also encoded by other DNA sequences in this sample. The rearrangement links TRBV30 to TRBJ2-3, with D perhaps matching TRBD2 (5 bases). This CDR3 region has 14 residues. Per the germline V gene, CDR1 is GTSNPN and CDR2 is SVGIG (reference sequence). V lost 4 bases and J 0 bases, leaving 11 bases between the germline ends. The CDR3 is CAWTSGVSTDTQYF. CDR3 DNA: TGTGCCTGGACCAGCGGAGTTAGCACAGATACGCAGTATTTT.

The chain carries TRBV2 and TRBJ2-1; D unresolved. V shed 5 bases and J shed 15 bases, with 11 bases lying between them. Germline V gene data show CDR1 as SNHLY and CDR2 as FYNNEI. The CDR3 extends over 10 amino acids. As DNA, the CDR3 is TGTGCCAGCAGTAAGGAGATCGGGTTCTTC. Protein product: CASSKEIGFF.

The genes are TRBV2 and TRBJ2-1; 7 nucleotides line up with TRBD1. V dropped 7 bases and J dropped 7; count of bases not matched to a gene: 10. The CDR3 spans 14 residues. Per germline, CDR1 SNHLY and CDR2 FYNNEI. The CDR3 DNA reads TGTGCCAGCAACGGCGCAGGGGGTTCAAATGAGCAGTTCTTC. Translated, it gives CASNGAGGSNEQFF.

The J gene is TRBJ1-2, the V gene TRBV2; weak D call: TRBD1 (6 bases). There are 13 residues in the CDR3. Trimming shortened V by 5 bases and J by 4 bases, and 11 bases separated the two germline ends. In germline, CDR1 is SNHLY, CDR2 FYNNEI. This chain's CDR3 is CASSNREPYGYTF. In DNA form, the CDR3 reads TGTGCCAGCAGTAACAGGGAGCCCTATGGCTACACCTTC.

V is TRBV5-1 and J is TRBJ2-5, with 11 bases lining up with TRBD2. Germline V gene sequence: CDR1 SGHRS, CDR2 YFSETQ. Losses at the gene ends were 2 bases for V and 4 bases for J; bases not matched to a gene: 7. CDR3 size: 16 residues. The CDR3 here is CASSFTGTSGGETQYF. The CDR3 DNA reads as TGCGCCAGCAGCTTCACCGGGACTAGCGGTGGAGAGACCCAGTACTTC. The full variable domain, with the rest looked up from reference TRBV5-1 and TRBJ2-5, is KAGVTQTPRYLIKTRGQQVTLSCSPISGHRSVSWYQQTPGQGLQFLFEYFSETQRNKGNFPGRFSGRQFSNSRSEMNVSTLELGDSALYLCASSFTGTSGGETQYFGPGTRLLVL.

A single count supports this clone. The V call is TRBV5-6, the J call TRBJ1-2; no firm D call. Germline-derived CDR1 and CDR2 are SGHDT and YYEEEE. V was shortened by 3 bases and J by 5 bases, with 17 bases between the two germline ends. The CDR3 totals 15 residues. CDR3 nucleotide sequence: TGTGCCAGCAGCTCCTTCTCGGTGTTTAAGTATGGCTACACCTTC. This gives the protein CASSSFSVFKYGYTF.

This clone was detected only a few times. DNA of the CDR3: TGTGCCACTTCAGACAGGGAGAATGGGCCCCAGCATTTT. Its protein product is CATSDRENGPQHF. The chain is built from TRBV10-3 and TRBJ1-5, with TRBD1 identical over 7 bases. The CDR3 runs to 13 residues. Germline CDR1 is ENHRY and CDR2 is SYGVKD. V was pared by 10 bases and J by 9 bases, with 12 bases of the junction left unmatched.